This T cell receptor (beta chain) came from a study of control samples from healthy donors and cancer patients. This clone was seen just once. Some clones are missing from TCRdb's copy, which holds only in-frame ones; the method was immunoSEQ multiplex PCR. Of around 190,000 clones in the sample, around 90% were seen once. The receptor's source is a woman in her 50s in good health. Input material: blood.

The CDR3 sequence: CATSGQGLDNSPLHF. The CDR3, as DNA: TGTGCCACCTCGGGACAGGGGTTAGATAATTCACCCCTCCACTTT. V and J are TRBV10-3 and TRBJ1-6; 10 positions agree with TRBD1. This CDR3 comprises 15 residues. The V and J ends lost 10 bases and 5 bases, in that order; junction bases with no gene match: 8. Per germline, CDR1 ENHRY and CDR2 SYGVKD.